Presented here are 14 T cell receptor beta chains from one specimen sequenced in a study of cytomegalovirus exposure and HLA in healthy donors. Vbeta (60) and Jbeta (13) primers were used in the PCR. The protocol was immunoSEQ multiplex PCR, while the TCRdb copy is restricted to in-frame clones and leaves out a portion. The sample includes some 150,000 clones, over 60% of them seen just once. The sequenced sample was PBMCs. These receptors were obtained from a woman between 35 and 50 years old in good health and CMV-seronegative.

The chain joins TRBV6-5 to TRBJ1-2, with 8 bases that match TRBD1. V shed 6 bases and J 4 bases; nucleotides not matched to a gene: 4. The V gene's germline CDR1 is MNHEY and CDR2 SVGAGI. The CDR3 consists of 13 residues. DNA of the CDR3: TGTGCCAGCAGGCTAGGACAGGGCTATGGCTACACCTTC. Amino acids: CASRLGQGYGYTF.

This clone was recorded only once. This rearrangement joins TRBV30 to TRBJ1-6, with D unclear. The V and J ends lost 4 bases and 9 bases respectively, with 13 bases between them. Germline lookup yields CDR1 GTSNPN and CDR2 SVGIG (reference sequence). CDR3 length: 13 residues. CDR3 protein: CAWTPGAPSPLHF. In DNA form, the CDR3 reads TGTGCCTGGACACCCGGAGCCCCTTCACCCCTCCACTTT.

This chain connects TRBV7-2 to TRBJ1-1; 8 nucleotides align to TRBD1. Unmatched junction bases numbered 7, after V lost 5 bases and J lost 5 bases. The length of the CDR3 is 14 residues. The germline V gene encodes CDR1 SGHTA and CDR2 FQGNSA. CDR3 loop: CASSPGQVVTEAFF. DNA for the CDR3: TGTGCCAGCAGCCCGGGACAGGTCGTGACTGAAGCTTTCTTT.

This clone was seen more than once but under ten times. CDR3 DNA: TGTGCCAGCAGGCGGACTAGCGGGAAAGCCGGGGAGCTGTTTTTT. This sequence encodes CASRRTSGKAGELFF. The chain combines TRBV5-8 with TRBJ2-2; 12 bases are shared with TRBD2. The J segment lost 6 bases and the V segment lost 5 bases, leaving 5 bases of the junction unmatched. The germline V gene has CDR1 SGHTS and CDR2 YDEGEE. CDR3 length: 15 amino acids.

This clone was seen just once. The J gene is TRBJ2-2, the V gene TRBV5-1, with TRBD1 matching 9 bases. The CDR3 totals 15 residues. The V segment lost 0 bases and the J segment 6 bases; nucleotides outside the gene matches: 3. Germline V lookup: CDR1 SGHRS, CDR2 YFSETQ. The DNA of the CDR3 is TGCGCCAGCAGCTTGGTGACAGGGGGAGCCGGGGAGCTGTTTTTT. Translation: CASSLVTGGAGELFF.

V gene TRBV11-2 combines with J gene TRBJ2-2; TRBD1 agrees at 7 bases. Germline trimming cut 7 bases from V and 2 bases from J; bases unmatched to any gene: 13. Germline V gene sequence: CDR1 SGHAT, CDR2 FQNNGV. The CDR3 runs to 17 residues. As DNA, the CDR3 is TGTGCCAGCATCGACGATCCGGGACAGTCAAACACCGGGGAGCTGTTTTTT. Translating it yields CASIDDPGQSNTGELFF.

V gene TRBV7-9 combines with J gene TRBJ2-3; weak D call: TRBD2 (5 bases). Trimming shortened V by 5 bases and J by 7 bases, and 22 bases separated the two germline ends. Germline assignment: CDR1 SEHNR and CDR2 FQNEAQ (reference sequence). The CDR3 covers 16 residues. The CDR3 bases are TGTGCCAGCAGCGATAATCTACAGTCTCCGGGAAATACGCAGTATTTT. It encodes CASSDNLQSPGNTQYF.

This rearrangement joins TRBV11-2 to TRBJ2-1; 7 bases line up with TRBD1. The CDR3 runs 14 residues. V lost 1 base and J lost 7; bases outside the gene matches: 4. The V gene's germline CDR1 is SGHAT and CDR2 FQNNGV. Here the CDR3 reads CASSLGGGGNEQFF. CDR3 sequence (DNA): TGTGCCAGCAGCTTAGGAGGGGGCGGGAATGAGCAGTTCTTC.

This chain uses TRBV29-1 with TRBJ2-4, with 7 bases identical to TRBD1. CDR1 and CDR2 from the germline V gene are SQVTM and ANQGSEA. After removal of 6 bases from V and 6 bases from J, the junction contained 8 bases not matched to a gene. This CDR3 is 13 amino acids long. CDR3: CSVATGWRNIQYF. The CDR3 DNA follows: TGCAGCGTCGCGACAGGGTGGAGAAACATTCAGTACTTC.

V and J are TRBV5-4 and TRBJ2-7; 7 nucleotides agree with TRBD2. In germline, CDR1 is SGHNT, CDR2 YYREEE (reference sequence). This CDR3 region has 15 residues. V lost 1 base and J lost 4; bases outside the gene matches: 8. The chain's CDR3 is CASSLTSDPMYEQYF. The CDR3 nucleotides read TGTGCCAGCAGCTTGACTAGCGACCCCATGTACGAGCAGTACTTC.

The chain employs TRBV7-9 and TRBJ2-7, with 7 nucleotides matching TRBD2. The germline gives CDR1 SEHNR, CDR2 FQNEAQ (reference sequence). Trimming removed 0 bases from V and 4 bases from J; junction bases left unmatched: 3. The CDR3 spans 14 residues. The CDR3 nucleotides are TGTGCCAGCAGCTTAGCCGAGGGAGGGTACGAGCAGTACTTC. This sequence encodes CASSLAEGGYEQYF.

The V gene is TRBV5-4, the J gene TRBJ2-3; 12 nucleotides agree with TRBD1. Germline CDR1 and CDR2: SGHNT and YYREEE (reference sequence). This CDR3 has 17 residues. V was pared by 3 bases and J by 4 bases, with 9 bases of the junction left unmatched. The CDR3 DNA is TGTGCCAGCAGCTCCGGGACAGGGGGCGGGAGGGCAGATACGCAGTATTTT. Its translation is CASSSGTGGGRADTQYF.

The CDR3 bases are TGTGCCAGCAGCTTAGCGAAGGTTAGCGGGAGAGGCGGCGAGTACTTC. This encodes CASSLAKVSGRGGEYF. The chain carries TRBV11-1 and TRBJ2-5, with 9 bases identical to TRBD2. V trimming: 0 bases; J trimming: 12 bases; junction bases outside the gene matches: 14. CDR1 is SGHAT, CDR2 FQDESV, per germline (reference sequence). The length of the CDR3 is 16 residues. The variable domain in full, completed from reference TRBV11-1 and TRBJ2-5, reads EAEVAQSPRYKITEKSQAVAFWCDPISGHATLYWYRQILGQGPELLVQFQDESVVDDSQLPKDRFSAERLKGVDSTLKIQPAELGDSAMYLCASSLAKVSGRGGEYFGPGTRLLVL.

There are a few counts of this clone. V and J are TRBV6-5 and TRBJ2-7; perhaps TRBD2 as D (5 bases). The CDR3 has 14 residues. Germline V gives CDR1 MNHEY, CDR2 SVGAGI. The V end lost 4 bases, the J end lost 0 bases, and 10 bases lay between the germline ends. The CDR3 loop is CASSLDTSSYEQYF. The CDR3 bases are TGTGCCAGCAGTTTAGACACTAGCTCCTACGAGCAGTACTTC.